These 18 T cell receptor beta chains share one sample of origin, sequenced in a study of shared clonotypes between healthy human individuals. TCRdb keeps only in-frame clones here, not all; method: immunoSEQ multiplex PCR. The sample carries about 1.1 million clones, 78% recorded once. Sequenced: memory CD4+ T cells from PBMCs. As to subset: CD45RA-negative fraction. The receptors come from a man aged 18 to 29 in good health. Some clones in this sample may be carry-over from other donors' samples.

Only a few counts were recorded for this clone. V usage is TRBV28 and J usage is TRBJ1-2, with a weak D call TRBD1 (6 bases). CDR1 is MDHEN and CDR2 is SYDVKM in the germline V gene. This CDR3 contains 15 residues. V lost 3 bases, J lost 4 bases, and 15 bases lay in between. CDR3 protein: CASSFNLDSPYGYTF. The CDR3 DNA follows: TGTGCCAGCAGTTTCAACCTGGACAGCCCCTATGGCTACACCTTC.

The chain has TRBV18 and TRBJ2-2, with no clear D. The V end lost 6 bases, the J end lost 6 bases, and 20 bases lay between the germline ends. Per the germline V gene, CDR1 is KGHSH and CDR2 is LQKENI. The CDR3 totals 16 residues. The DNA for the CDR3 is TGTGCCAGCTCGCCCGACGCCCCGGTCAACGCCGGGGAGCTGTTTTTT. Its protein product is CASSPDAPVNAGELFF. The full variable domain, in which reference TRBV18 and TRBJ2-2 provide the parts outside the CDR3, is NAGVMQNPRHLVRRRGQEARLRCSPMKGHSHVYWYRQLPEEGLKFMVYLQKENIIDESGMPKERFSAEFPKEGPSILRIQQVVRGDSAAYFCASSPDAPVNAGELFFGEGSRLTVL.

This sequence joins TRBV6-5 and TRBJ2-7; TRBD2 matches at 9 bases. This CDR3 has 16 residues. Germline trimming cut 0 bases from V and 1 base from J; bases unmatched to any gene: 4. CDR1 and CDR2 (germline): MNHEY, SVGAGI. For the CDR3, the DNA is TGTGCCAGCAGTTACTCGCGAGCGGGAGGATCCTACGAGCAGTACTTC. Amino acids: CASSYSRAGGSYEQYF.

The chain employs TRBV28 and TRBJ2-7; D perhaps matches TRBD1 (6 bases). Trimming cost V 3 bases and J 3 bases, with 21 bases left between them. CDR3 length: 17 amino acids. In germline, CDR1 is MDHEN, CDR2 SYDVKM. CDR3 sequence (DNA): TGTGCCAGCAGTTTTCTCGTGCTCGGGACAAGTCTCTACGAGCAGTACTTC. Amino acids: CASSFLVLGTSLYEQYF. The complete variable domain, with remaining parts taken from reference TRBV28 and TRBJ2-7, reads DVKVTQSSRYLVKRTGEKVFLECVQDMDHENMFWYRQDPGLGLRLIYFSYDVKMKEKGDIPEGYSVSREKKERFSLILESASTNQTSMYLCASSFLVLGTSLYEQYFGPGTRLTVT.

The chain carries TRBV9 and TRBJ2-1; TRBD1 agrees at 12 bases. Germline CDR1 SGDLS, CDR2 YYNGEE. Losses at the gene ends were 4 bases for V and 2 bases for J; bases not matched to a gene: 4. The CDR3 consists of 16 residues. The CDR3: CASSPGQGATYNEQFF. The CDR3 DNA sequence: TGTGCCAGCAGCCCGGGACAGGGGGCAACCTACAATGAGCAGTTCTTC.

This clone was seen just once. CDR3 sequence reads: CASIAGDGVKFF. CDR3 in DNA: TGTGCCAGCATAGCGGGAGATGGTGTTAAGTTCTTC. The gene calls are TRBV6-5 and TRBJ2-1; the match to TRBD2 covers 9 bases. The CDR3 has 12 residues. Trimming took 7 bases from V and 14 from J; bases not matched to a gene: 9. The germline V gene has CDR1 MNHEY and CDR2 SVGAGI.

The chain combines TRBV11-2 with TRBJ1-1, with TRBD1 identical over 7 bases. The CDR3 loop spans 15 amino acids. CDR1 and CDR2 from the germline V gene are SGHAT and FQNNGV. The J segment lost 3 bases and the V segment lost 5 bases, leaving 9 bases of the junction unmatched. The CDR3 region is CASSGLGQRYTEAFF. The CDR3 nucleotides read TGTGCCAGCAGCGGGCTGGGACAGCGCTACACTGAAGCTTTCTTT.

The CDR3 here is CASSSAGRNTEAFF. For the CDR3, the DNA is TGTGCCAGCAGCTCTGCCGGCCGGAACACTGAAGCTTTCTTT. The chain recombines TRBV7-9 with TRBJ1-1; D unresolved. The V end lost 4 bases, the J end lost 1 base, and 10 bases lay between the germline ends. Germline V gene data show CDR1 as SEHNR and CDR2 as FQNEAQ (reference sequence). This CDR3 is built from 14 residues. Complete variable domain (other parts from reference TRBV7-9 and TRBJ1-1): DTGVSQNPRHKITKRGQNVTFRCDPISEHNRLYWYRQTLGQGPEFLTYFQNEAQLEKSRLLSDRFSAERPKGSFSTLEIQRTEQGDSAMYLCASSSAGRNTEAFFGQGTRLTVV.

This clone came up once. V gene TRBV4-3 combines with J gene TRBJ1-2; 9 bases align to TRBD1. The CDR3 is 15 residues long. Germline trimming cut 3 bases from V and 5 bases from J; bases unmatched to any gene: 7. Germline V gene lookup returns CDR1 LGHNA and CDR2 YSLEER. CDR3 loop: CASSHYRGQGYGYTF. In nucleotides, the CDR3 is TGCGCCAGCAGCCACTACAGGGGGCAGGGGTATGGCTACACCTTC.

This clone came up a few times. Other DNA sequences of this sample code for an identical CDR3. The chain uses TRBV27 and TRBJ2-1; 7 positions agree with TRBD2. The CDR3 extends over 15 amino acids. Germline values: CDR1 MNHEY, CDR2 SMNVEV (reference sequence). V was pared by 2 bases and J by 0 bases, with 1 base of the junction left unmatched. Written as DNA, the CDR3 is TGTGCCAGCAGTTTACGACTAGCCTCCTACAATGAGCAGTTCTTC. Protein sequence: CASSLRLASYNEQFF.

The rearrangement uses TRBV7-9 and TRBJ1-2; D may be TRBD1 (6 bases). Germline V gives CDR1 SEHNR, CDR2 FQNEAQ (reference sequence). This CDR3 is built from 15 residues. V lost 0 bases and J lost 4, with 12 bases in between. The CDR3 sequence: CASSLAAGAGYGYTF. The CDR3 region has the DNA TGTGCCAGCAGCTTAGCAGCAGGGGCTGGCTATGGCTACACCTTC.

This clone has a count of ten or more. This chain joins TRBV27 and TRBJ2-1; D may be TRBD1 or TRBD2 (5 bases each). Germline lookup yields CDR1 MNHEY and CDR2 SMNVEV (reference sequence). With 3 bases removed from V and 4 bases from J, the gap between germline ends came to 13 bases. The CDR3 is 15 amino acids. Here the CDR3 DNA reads TGTGCCAGCAGTTTGTGGGGGACCCCTTACAATGAGCAGTTCTTC. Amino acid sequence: CASSLWGTPYNEQFF.

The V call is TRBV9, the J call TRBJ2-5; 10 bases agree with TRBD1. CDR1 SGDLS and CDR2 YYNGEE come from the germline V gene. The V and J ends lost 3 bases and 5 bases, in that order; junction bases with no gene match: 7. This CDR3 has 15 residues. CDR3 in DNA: TGTGCCAGCAGCGGGGGACAGGGGATATCTGAGACCCAGTACTTC. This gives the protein CASSGGQGISETQYF. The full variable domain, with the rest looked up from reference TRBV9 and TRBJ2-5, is DSGVTQTPKHLITATGQRVTLRCSPRSGDLSVYWYQQSLDQGLQFLIQYYNGEERAKGNILERFSAQQFPDLHSELNLSSLELGDSALYFCASSGGQGISETQYFGPGTRLLVL.

Written as DNA, the CDR3 is TGTGCCAGCATCCCGCCTAGAGGGGAGCGTTGGAACACTGAAGCTTTCTTT. Its translation is CASIPPRGERWNTEAFF. The rearrangement joins TRBV7-9 to TRBJ1-1, with D possibly being TRBD1 (5 bases). Germline CDR1 SEHNR, CDR2 FQNEAQ (reference sequence). V lost 7 bases and J lost 1, with 22 bases in between. The length of the CDR3 is 17 residues.

The CDR3 DNA follows: TGTGCCAGCAGTTACCTGACAGGTCCCCCCGCCACTGAAGCTTTCTTT. This encodes CASSYLTGPPATEAFF. The chain couples TRBV6-6 to TRBJ1-1; a possible D gene is TRBD1 (6 bases). The CDR3 has 16 amino acids. Germline V CDR1 and CDR2: MNHNY, SVGAGI (reference sequence). Trimming took 2 bases from V and 4 from J, leaving 17 bases between them.

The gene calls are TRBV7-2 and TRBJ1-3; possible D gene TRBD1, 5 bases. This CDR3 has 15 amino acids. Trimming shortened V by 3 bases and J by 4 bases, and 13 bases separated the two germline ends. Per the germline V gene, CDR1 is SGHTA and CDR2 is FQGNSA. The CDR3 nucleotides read TGTGCCAGCAGCTTTTCGTGGGGCGGCGGAAACACCATATATTTT. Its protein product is CASSFSWGGGNTIYF.

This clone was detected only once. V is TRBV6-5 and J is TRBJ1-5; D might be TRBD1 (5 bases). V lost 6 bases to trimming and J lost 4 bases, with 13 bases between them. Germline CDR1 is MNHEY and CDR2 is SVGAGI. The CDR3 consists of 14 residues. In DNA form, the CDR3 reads TGTGCCAGCAGCTCCGGGGCGTTTAATCAGCCCCAGCATTTT. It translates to CASSSGAFNQPQHF.

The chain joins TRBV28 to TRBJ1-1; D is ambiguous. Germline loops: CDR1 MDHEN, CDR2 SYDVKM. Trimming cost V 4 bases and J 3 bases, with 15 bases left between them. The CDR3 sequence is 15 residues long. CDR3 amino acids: CASSSPGRLHTEAFF. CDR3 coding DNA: TGTGCCAGCAGTTCCCCCGGACGGCTGCACACTGAAGCTTTCTTT.